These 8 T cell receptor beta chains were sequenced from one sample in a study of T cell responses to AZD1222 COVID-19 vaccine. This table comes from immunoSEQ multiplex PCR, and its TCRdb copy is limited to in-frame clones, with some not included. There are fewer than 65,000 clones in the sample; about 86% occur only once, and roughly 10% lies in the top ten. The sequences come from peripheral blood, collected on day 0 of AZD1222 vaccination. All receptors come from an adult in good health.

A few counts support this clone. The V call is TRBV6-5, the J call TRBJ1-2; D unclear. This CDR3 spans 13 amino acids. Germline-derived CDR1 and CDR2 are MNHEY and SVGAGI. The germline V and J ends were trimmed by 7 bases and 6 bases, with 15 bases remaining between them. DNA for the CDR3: TGTGCCAGCACTCACCGTAGGGCGGATGGCTACACCTTC. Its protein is CASTHRRADGYTF.

Here the CDR3 DNA reads TGTGCCAGCAGCCCGAGGTGGGACAGGTTGGTCTCACCCCTCCACTTT. Protein: CASSPRWDRLVSPLHF. V is TRBV7-2 and J is TRBJ1-6; 8 positions match TRBD1. In germline, CDR1 is SGHTA, CDR2 FQGNSA. The junction had 13 bases not matched to a gene; V was cut back by 5 bases and J by 10 bases. This CDR3 has 16 amino acids.

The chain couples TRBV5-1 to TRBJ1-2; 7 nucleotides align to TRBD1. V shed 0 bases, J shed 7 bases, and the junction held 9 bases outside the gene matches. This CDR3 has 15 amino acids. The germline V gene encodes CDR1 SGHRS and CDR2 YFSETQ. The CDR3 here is CASSLAVTGSGGYTF. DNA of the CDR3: TGCGCCAGCAGCTTGGCAGTGACAGGGAGCGGTGGCTACACCTTC.

CDR3 sequence: CASSPPGLAGPQETQYF. The CDR3 nucleotides read TGTGCCAGCTCACCACCCGGACTCGCCGGTCCTCAAGAGACCCAGTACTTC. The J gene is TRBJ2-5, the V gene TRBV18; D possibly corresponds to TRBD2 (5 bases). Germline CDR1 KGHSH, CDR2 LQKENI. V shed 0 bases and J shed 2 bases, with 16 bases lying between them. This CDR3 has 17 residues.

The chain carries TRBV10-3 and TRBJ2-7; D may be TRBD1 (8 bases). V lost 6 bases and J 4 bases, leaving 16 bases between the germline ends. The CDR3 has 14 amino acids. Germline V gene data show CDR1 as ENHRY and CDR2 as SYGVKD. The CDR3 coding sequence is TGTGCCATCAGCTCACAGGGGGGGACTTACGAGCAGTACTTC. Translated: CAISSQGGTYEQYF.

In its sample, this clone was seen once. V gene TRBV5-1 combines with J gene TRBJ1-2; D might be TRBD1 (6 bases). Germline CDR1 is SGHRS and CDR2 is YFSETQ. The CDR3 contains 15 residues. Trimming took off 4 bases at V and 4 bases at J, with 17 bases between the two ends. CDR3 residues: CASSVFAGVGYGYTF. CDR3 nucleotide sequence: TGCGCCAGCAGCGTGTTCGCAGGGGTGGGCTATGGCTACACCTTC.

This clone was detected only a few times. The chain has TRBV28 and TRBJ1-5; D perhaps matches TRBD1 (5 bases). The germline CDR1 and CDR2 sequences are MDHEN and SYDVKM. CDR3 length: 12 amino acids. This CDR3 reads CAGGSSNQPQHF. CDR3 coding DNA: TGTGCTGGGGGATCTAGCAATCAGCCCCAGCATTTT.

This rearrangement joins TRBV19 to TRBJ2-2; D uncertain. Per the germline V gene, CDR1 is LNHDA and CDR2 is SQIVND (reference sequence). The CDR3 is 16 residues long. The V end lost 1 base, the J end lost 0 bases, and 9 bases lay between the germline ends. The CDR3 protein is CASSIGIAPNTGELFF. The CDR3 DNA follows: TGTGCCAGTAGTATAGGTATAGCCCCGAACACCGGGGAGCTGTTTTTT.